The 29 T cell receptor beta chains below all came from one sample that was sequenced in a study of T cell changes during pregnancy in multiple sclerosis. The repertoire was sequenced with immunoSEQ multiplex PCR; TCRdb's copy has only in-frame clones and lacks some. The sample lists over 90,000 clones; 75% to 95% were seen once. The sequencing here drew on peripheral blood, taken before pregnancy. These receptors originate from a female donor with multiple sclerosis, enrolled in a pregnancy study.

This chain links TRBV10-3 with TRBJ1-3, with 7 positions matching TRBD1. The CDR3 spans 16 residues. The germline CDR1 and CDR2 sequences are ENHRY and SYGVKD. The V gene end was trimmed by 6 bases and the J gene end by 0 bases; junction bases not matched to a gene: 8. CDR3 residues: CAIRSPGQHSGNTIYF. CDR3 DNA sequence: TGTGCCATCAGGAGTCCGGGACAGCACTCTGGAAACACCATATATTTT.

This chain links TRBV27 with TRBJ2-7; D is perhaps TRBD2 (6 bases). Germline V gene lookup returns CDR1 MNHEY and CDR2 SMNVEV (reference sequence). The ends were cut back, 5 bases at V and 2 bases at J, with 13 bases in the middle. The CDR3 spans 14 residues. The CDR3 DNA follows: TGTGCCAGCAGTCCCGGGACTCCCGCCTACGAGCAGTACTTC. This translates into CASSPGTPAYEQYF.

The rearrangement links TRBV18 to TRBJ1-1; D ambiguous. This CDR3 contains 12 residues. The germline V gene encodes CDR1 KGHSH and CDR2 LQKENI. The ends were cut back, 4 bases at V and 2 bases at J, with 5 bases in the middle. In DNA form, the CDR3 reads TGTGCCAGCTCACGACTAAACACTGAAGCTTTCTTT. Its translation: CASSRLNTEAFF.

This chain links TRBV2 with TRBJ1-6, with 7 bases that match TRBD1. This CDR3 has 15 amino acids. The germline gives CDR1 SNHLY, CDR2 FYNNEI. After removal of 5 bases from V and 8 bases from J, the junction contained 9 bases not matched to a gene. The CDR3 is CASSRDSQTYSPLHF. The CDR3 DNA follows: TGTGCCAGCAGTCGGGACAGTCAGACGTATTCACCCCTCCACTTT.

This clone was found once. The rearrangement links TRBV20-1 to TRBJ2-7; 8 bases map to TRBD1. Germline-derived CDR1 and CDR2 are DFQATT and SNEGSKA (reference sequence). After removal of 5 bases from V and 4 bases from J, the junction contained 1 base not matched to a gene. The CDR3 extends over 11 amino acids. The CDR3 is CSAGQGYEQYF. DNA of the CDR3: TGCAGTGCTGGACAGGGTTACGAGCAGTACTTC.

The rearrangement uses TRBV7-3 and TRBJ2-1, with D maybe TRBD2 (6 bases). The V gene lost 5 bases and the J gene lost 4 bases, with 12 bases spanning the gap. Germline loops: CDR1 SGHTA, CDR2 FQGTGA. The CDR3 length is 14 residues. The CDR3 reads CASSPQSGYNEQFF. For the CDR3, the DNA is TGTGCCAGCAGCCCTCAGAGCGGGTACAATGAGCAGTTCTTC.

A few counts support this clone. This chain uses TRBV6-1 with TRBJ1-1, with a weak D call TRBD1 (5 bases). This CDR3 contains 13 residues. Trimming took off 1 base at V and 4 bases at J, with 7 bases between the two ends. CDR1 MNHNS and CDR2 SASEGT come from the germline V gene. CDR3 in DNA: TGTGCCAGCAGTGAAGGGAGGGGCACTGAAGCTTTCTTT. Translation: CASSEGRGTEAFF.

This chain connects TRBV10-1 to TRBJ1-1; the D gene is possibly TRBD1 (6 bases). Germline lookup yields CDR1 WNHNN and CDR2 SYGVQD (reference sequence). Trimming pared 6 bases from V and 1 base from J, leaving 12 bases between. The CDR3 is 14 residues long. The CDR3 coding sequence is TGCGCCAGCAGGGTGGACAGAGAGAACACTGAAGCTTTCTTT. Translation: CASRVDRENTEAFF.

The J gene is TRBJ2-5, the V gene TRBV18, with D tentatively TRBD2 (5 bases). Trimming took off 3 bases at V and 5 bases at J, with 16 bases between the two ends. This CDR3 region has 15 residues. CDR1 and CDR2 (germline): KGHSH, LQKENI. CDR3 amino acids: CASSPPGYTGETQYF. Written as DNA, the CDR3 is TGTGCCAGCTCACCTCCGGGCTACACGGGGGAGACCCAGTACTTC.

This chain connects TRBV25-1 to TRBJ1-4, with D possibly TRBD1 on 6 matching bases. The CDR3 is 15 amino acids. Germline values: CDR1 MGHDK, CDR2 SYGVNS. Trimming took 5 bases from V and 3 from J, leaving 13 bases between them. CDR3: CASSTRTASNEKLFF. In DNA form, the CDR3 reads TGTGCCAGCAGTACCCGGACAGCCTCTAATGAAAAACTGTTTTTT.

The chain uses TRBV5-1 and TRBJ1-1, with 9 bases that match TRBD1. Germline values: CDR1 SGHRS, CDR2 YFSETQ. The CDR3 runs to 14 residues. V gave up 5 bases and J gave up 4 bases; unmatched junction bases: 6. CDR3 amino acids: CASSSDRGGTEAFF. The CDR3, as DNA: TGCGCCAGCAGTTCGGACAGGGGCGGCACTGAAGCTTTCTTT.

Here the CDR3 DNA reads TGTGCCAGCAGTTACTCGAATGGAGGGGATACCGAGCAGTACTTC. Translated, it gives CASSYSNGGDTEQYF. This sequence joins TRBV6-5 and TRBJ2-7, with D perhaps matching TRBD2 (6 bases). The CDR3 extends over 15 amino acids. The germline gives CDR1 MNHEY, CDR2 SVGAGI. Trimming left V 0 bases short and J 6 bases short, with 15 bases between.

DNA of the CDR3: TGCGCCAGCAGTGAGTCGGTTGGACTAGCGAATGAGCAGTTCTTC. This codes for CASSESVGLANEQFF. This chain connects TRBV10-2 to TRBJ2-1; 9 bases agree with TRBD2. V lost 0 bases and J lost 7; bases outside the gene matches: 4. The CDR3 is 15 amino acids. Germline loops: CDR1 WSHSY, CDR2 SAAADI.

DNA of the CDR3: TGTGCCAGCAGCCGAGGGCCACAGGGAGCTGAAAAACTGTTTTTT. It is translated as CASSRGPQGAEKLFF. This chain links TRBV5-5 with TRBJ1-4; D might be TRBD1 (6 bases). CDR1 and CDR2 from the germline V gene are SGHKS and YYEKEE (reference sequence). Trimming took 4 bases from V and 7 from J, leaving 17 bases between them. The CDR3 runs to 15 residues.

The chain is built from TRBV19 and TRBJ2-7; 7 nucleotides match TRBD1. Germline CDR1 LNHDA, CDR2 SQIVND (reference sequence). V dropped 5 bases and J dropped 1; count of bases not matched to a gene: 2. The CDR3 has 13 residues. This chain's CDR3 is CASSYRGSYEQYF. The CDR3 DNA reads TGTGCCAGTAGTTACAGGGGTTCCTACGAGCAGTACTTC.

The J gene is TRBJ2-5, the V gene TRBV13; TRBD2 matches at 9 bases. Germline CDR1 PRHDT, CDR2 FYEKMQ (reference sequence). Trimming cost V 1 base and J 0 bases; bases outside gene matches: 6. The CDR3 is made up of 17 amino acids. The DNA for the CDR3 is TGTGCCAGCAGCTTAGAGTCTAGCGGGACGTACCAAGAGACCCAGTACTTC. This sequence encodes CASSLESSGTYQETQYF.

The rearrangement uses TRBV19 and TRBJ1-3, with a weak D call TRBD1 (5 bases). With 0 bases removed from V and 0 bases from J, the gap between germline ends came to 12 bases. The CDR3 length is 17 residues. The germline gives CDR1 LNHDA, CDR2 SQIVND (reference sequence). This CDR3 is CASSIDARGFSGNTIYF. Written as DNA, the CDR3 is TGTGCCAGTAGTATAGACGCTAGGGGCTTCTCTGGAAACACCATATATTTT.

The rearrangement links TRBV11-3 to TRBJ2-1; weak D call: TRBD1 (5 bases). The length of the CDR3 is 17 residues. Germline CDR1 SGHNT, CDR2 YENEEA. V was shortened by 5 bases and J by 0 bases, with 17 bases between the two germline ends. The CDR3 sequence is CASSNFDRWASYNEQFF. The CDR3 DNA is TGTGCCAGCAGCAACTTTGACAGATGGGCCTCCTACAATGAGCAGTTCTTC. Full variable domain (outside the CDR3, taken from reference TRBV11-3 and TRBJ2-1): EAGVVQSPRYKIIEKKQPVAFWCNPISGHNTLYWYLQNLGQGPELLIRYENEEAVDDSQLPKDRFSAERLKGVDSTLKIQPAELGDSAVYLCASSNFDRWASYNEQFFGPGTRLTVL.

This chain uses TRBV7-6 with TRBJ1-5; D is possibly TRBD1 (5 bases). CDR1 and CDR2 from the germline V gene are SGHVS and FNYEAQ. V lost 5 bases to trimming and J lost 5 bases, with 25 bases between them. The CDR3 extends over 18 amino acids. The CDR3 sequence: CASSPQPFRVEGDQPQHF. The CDR3, as DNA: TGTGCCAGCAGCCCCCAACCCTTCAGGGTGGAAGGGGATCAGCCCCAGCATTTT. The whole variable domain, remainder taken from reference TRBV7-6 and TRBJ1-5, is GAGVSQSPRYKVTKRGQDVALRCDPISGHVSLYWYRQALGQGPEFLTYFNYEAQQDKSGLPNDRFSAERPEGSISTLTIQRTEQRDSAMYRCASSPQPFRVEGDQPQHFGDGTRLSIL.

The chain couples TRBV7-6 to TRBJ1-4; D is perhaps TRBD1 (5 bases). Germline CDR1 is SGHVS and CDR2 is FNYEAQ. Trimming pared 1 base from V and 10 bases from J, leaving 19 bases between. The CDR3 covers 16 residues. Written as DNA, the CDR3 is TGTGCCAGCAGCTTAGAGGGATCGGTTCGGGGGGGAAAACTGTTTTTT. Protein: CASSLEGSVRGGKLFF. The entire variable domain, with the rest obtained from reference TRBV7-6 and TRBJ1-4, is as follows: GAGVSQSPRYKVTKRGQDVALRCDPISGHVSLYWYRQALGQGPEFLTYFNYEAQQDKSGLPNDRFSAERPEGSISTLTIQRTEQRDSAMYRCASSLEGSVRGGKLFFGSGTQLSVL.

The chain recombines TRBV4-1 with TRBJ2-1; no clear D gene. V dropped 0 bases and J dropped 10 bases, with 10 bases sitting between them. Germline CDR1 is MGHRA and CDR2 is YSYEKL. CDR3 length equals 13 residues. This CDR3 reads CASSQDPLTEQFF. The CDR3 nucleotides read TGCGCCAGCAGCCAAGATCCCCTAACCGAGCAGTTCTTC.

The V and J genes are TRBV7-8 and TRBJ2-1, with 11 bases identical to TRBD2. The V segment lost 8 bases and the J segment 7 bases; nucleotides outside the gene matches: 10. The length of the CDR3 is 15 residues. Germline CDR1 and CDR2: SGHVS and FQNEAQ. In nucleotides, the CDR3 is TGTGCCAGCGGAAGGGTTAGCGGGAGGGATAATGAGCAGTTCTTC. Protein sequence: CASGRVSGRDNEQFF.

The CDR3 DNA reads TGTGCCAGCAGTAAGAAGGGACTAGCGGCCTACGAGCAGTACTTC. This encodes CASSKKGLAAYEQYF. The chain uses TRBV27 and TRBJ2-7; TRBD2 aligns across 11 bases. Germline loops: CDR1 MNHEY, CDR2 SMNVEV (reference sequence). J was trimmed by 2 bases and V by 5 bases; bases with no gene match: 5. The CDR3 consists of 15 residues.

The chain carries TRBV9 and TRBJ2-1, with 13 bases that match TRBD2. Losses at the gene ends were 4 bases for V and 0 bases for J; bases not matched to a gene: 4. CDR1 SGDLS and CDR2 YYNGEE come from the germline V gene. This CDR3 comprises 17 residues. The CDR3 reads CASSIGTSGDSYNEQFF. The CDR3 nucleotides read TGTGCCAGCAGCATCGGGACTAGCGGGGACTCCTACAATGAGCAGTTCTTC.

The chain joins TRBV7-7 to TRBJ2-2; 7 bases match TRBD1. Germline V gives CDR1 SSHAT, CDR2 FNYEAQ (reference sequence). J gave up 3 bases and V 2 bases, and 3 bases lay outside the gene matches. The CDR3 has 15 residues. The CDR3 sequence: CASSLRDSYTGELFF. DNA for the CDR3: TGTGCCAGCAGCTTAAGGGACAGCTACACCGGGGAGCTGTTTTTT.

This clone was seen only once. The rearrangement joins TRBV28 to TRBJ2-7, with D possibly being TRBD1 (6 bases). In germline, CDR1 is MDHEN, CDR2 SYDVKM. Between the trimmed V and J ends, which lost 8 bases and 3 bases, there was a span of 11 bases. There are 12 residues in the CDR3. CDR3 nucleotide sequence: TGTGCCAGCGGGGACATAAACTACGAGCAGTACTTC. This sequence encodes CASGDINYEQYF.

The J gene is TRBJ1-2, the V gene TRBV19, with D maybe TRBD1 (6 bases). Germline V lookup: CDR1 LNHDA, CDR2 SQIVND (reference sequence). The length of the CDR3 is 16 residues. With 3 bases removed from V and 3 bases from J, the gap between germline ends came to 17 bases. As DNA, the CDR3 is TGTGCCAGTAGTATGGGCGGCCAGGGGAAGGACTATGGCTACACCTTC. Its translation is CASSMGGQGKDYGYTF. Supplemented by reference TRBV19 and TRBJ1-2, the full variable domain reads DGGITQSPKYLFRKEGQNVTLSCEQNLNHDAMYWYRQDPGQGLRLIYYSQIVNDFQKGDIAEGYSVSREKKESFPLTVTSAQKNPTAFYLCASSMGGQGKDYGYTFGSGTRLTVV.

This clone came up a few times. This chain joins TRBV15 and TRBJ1-6, with 8 bases fitting TRBD1. Germline V lookup: CDR1 LNHNV, CDR2 YYDKDF (reference sequence). V dropped 3 bases and J dropped 14; count of bases not matched to a gene: 12. The CDR3 runs to 15 residues. The CDR3 protein is CATSSRDRFSMTLHF. CDR3 coding DNA: TGTGCCACCAGCAGCCGGGACAGGTTTTCAATGACCCTCCACTTT.

A single count supports this clone. The rearrangement links TRBV18 to TRBJ1-1, with D possibly TRBD1 on 5 matching bases. V gave up 3 bases and J gave up 0 bases, with 8 bases separating them. The CDR3 has 14 amino acids. Germline assignment: CDR1 KGHSH and CDR2 LQKENI. The CDR3, as DNA: TGTGCCAGCTCACCCGGACACGTGAACACTGAAGCTTTCTTT. Its translation is CASSPGHVNTEAFF.